This passage covers 30 T cell receptor beta chains from one sample sequenced in a study of T cell responses to AZD1222 COVID-19 vaccine. Repertoires were generated with immunoSEQ multiplex PCR, while TCRdb's copy carries only in-frame clones and drops some. This sample yields 72,000 or so clones, of which approximately 90% are seen a single time; roughly 23% belongs to the top ten. Sequenced here: peripheral blood, sampled on day 0 of AZD1222 vaccination. The source is an adult in good health.

The sample holds one count of this clone. The chain employs TRBV6-5 and TRBJ1-2; 7 nucleotides align to TRBD1. The CDR3 covers 14 residues. CDR1 and CDR2 from the germline V gene are MNHEY and SVGAGI. The V and J ends lost 7 bases and 4 bases, in that order; junction bases with no gene match: 9. CDR3 region: CASTPDRDGYGYTF. The CDR3 region has the DNA TGTGCCAGCACCCCCGACAGGGACGGCTATGGCTACACCTTC.

The J gene is TRBJ2-1, the V gene TRBV18; D call uncertain. This CDR3 comprises 14 residues. Trimming removed 3 bases at V and 7 bases at J, with 13 bases between. Germline V lookup: CDR1 KGHSH, CDR2 LQKENI. The chain's CDR3 is CASSPLTSGNEQFF. CDR3 coding DNA: TGTGCCAGCTCACCCCTAACGAGTGGGAATGAGCAGTTCTTC.

The genes are TRBV9 and TRBJ1-1, with no clear D. CDR3 length: 14 residues. V was cut by 4 bases and J by 6 bases, with 16 bases left in between. Looked up from germline, CDR1 is SGDLS and CDR2 is YYNGEE. DNA for the CDR3: TGTGCCAGCAGCCCCTACCAGCTAGTCGCTGAAGCTTTCTTT. This encodes CASSPYQLVAEAFF. The variable domain in full, completed from reference TRBV9 and TRBJ1-1, reads DSGVTQTPKHLITATGQRVTLRCSPRSGDLSVYWYQQSLDQGLQFLIQYYNGEERAKGNILERFSAQQFPDLHSELNLSSLELGDSALYFCASSPYQLVAEAFFGQGTRLTVV.

V usage is TRBV7-8 and J usage is TRBJ1-2; D not certain. Per the germline V gene, CDR1 is SGHVS and CDR2 is FQNEAQ. Trimming shortened V by 2 bases and J by 3 bases, and 4 bases separated the two germline ends. The CDR3 has 12 residues. The CDR3 bases are TGTGCCAGCAGCTTAAGGGACTATGGCTACACCTTC. Translated, it gives CASSLRDYGYTF.

The chain links TRBV13 to TRBJ2-7; D gene ambiguous. CDR3 length: 12 residues. CDR1 is PRHDT, CDR2 FYEKMQ, per germline (reference sequence). Trimming removed 5 bases at V and 6 bases at J, with 11 bases between. The CDR3 coding sequence is TGTGCCAGCAGCACCCCGGAGTCCGAGCAGTACTTC. Residues: CASSTPESEQYF.

The V call is TRBV25-1, the J call TRBJ1-1; 10 nucleotides agree with TRBD1. Germline V gene data show CDR1 as MGHDK and CDR2 as SYGVNS. The junction had 4 bases not matched to a gene; V was cut back by 3 bases and J by 3 bases. The CDR3 spans 15 residues. This CDR3 is CASSDPGTGDTEAFF. CDR3 sequence (DNA): TGTGCCAGCAGTGACCCCGGGACAGGGGACACTGAAGCTTTCTTT.

The rearrangement joins TRBV27 to TRBJ2-2; 8 nucleotides line up with TRBD1. Germline V lookup: CDR1 MNHEY, CDR2 SMNVEV (reference sequence). This CDR3 has 19 amino acids. Unmatched junction bases numbered 19, after V lost 3 bases and J lost 7 bases. CDR3 residues: CASSFWPPRDRGQGGELFF. The DNA for the CDR3 is TGTGCCAGCAGTTTCTGGCCCCCTCGAGACAGGGGCCAGGGCGGGGAGCTGTTTTTT.

The chain joins TRBV7-2 to TRBJ2-1; 12 nucleotides line up with TRBD2. V lost 6 bases and J lost 6; bases outside the gene matches: 6. The V gene's germline CDR1 is SGHTA and CDR2 FQGNSA. There are 15 residues in the CDR3. The CDR3 protein is CASRSGLAGFNEQFF. The CDR3 bases are TGTGCCAGCAGATCCGGACTAGCGGGATTCAATGAGCAGTTCTTC.

CDR3 region: CSVSGTSEQSSYNEQFF. The CDR3 region has the DNA TGCAGCGTATCCGGGACTAGCGAGCAGAGCTCCTACAATGAGCAGTTCTTC. V usage is TRBV29-1 and J usage is TRBJ2-1; 10 nucleotides match TRBD2. Trimming at V came to 6 bases and at J to 0 bases, leaving 11 bases not matched to a gene. CDR3 length: 17 amino acids. Germline loops: CDR1 SQVTM, CDR2 ANQGSEA.

The rearrangement links TRBV28 to TRBJ1-5; D gene uncertain. Germline V gene sequence: CDR1 MDHEN, CDR2 SYDVKM. The CDR3 runs to 12 residues. V was shortened by 7 bases and J by 3 bases, with 7 bases between the two germline ends. As DNA, the CDR3 is TGTGCCAGCAAGGAAAACAATCAGCCCCAGCATTTT. Its translation: CASKENNQPQHF.

The chain combines TRBV19 with TRBJ2-5, with D unclear. CDR3 length equals 13 residues. Germline V gene sequence: CDR1 LNHDA, CDR2 SQIVND (reference sequence). V was cut by 7 bases and J by 5 bases, with 14 bases left in between. The CDR3 is CASKPDLGETQYF. The CDR3 bases are TGTGCCAGTAAACCCGATCTAGGGGAGACCCAGTACTTC.

The CDR3 sequence is CATSDRDRGLGGYTF. The CDR3, as DNA: TGTGCCACCAGTGACCGAGACAGGGGGCTCGGTGGCTACACCTTC. The V gene is TRBV24-1, the J gene TRBJ1-2, with TRBD1 matching 10 bases. Germline trimming cut 4 bases from V and 7 bases from J; bases unmatched to any gene: 8. From germline, CDR1 is KGHDR and CDR2 SFDVKD. The CDR3 covers 15 residues.

The CDR3 nucleotides are TGCGCCAGCATCGGGGAAGAGACCCAGTACTTC. This sequence encodes CASIGEETQYF. This chain uses TRBV5-1 with TRBJ2-5, with D possibly being TRBD2 (5 bases). The CDR3 loop spans 11 amino acids. V lost 6 bases, J lost 3 bases, and 6 bases lay in between. The germline CDR1 and CDR2 sequences are SGHRS and YFSETQ.

J is TRBJ1-2 and V is TRBV15; D might be TRBD1 (6 bases). V shed 4 bases and J shed 2 bases, with 8 bases lying between them. This CDR3 is built from 13 residues. Germline V gene lookup returns CDR1 LNHNV and CDR2 YYDKDF (reference sequence). CDR3 in amino acids: CATSKGGNYGYTF. The DNA of the CDR3 is TGTGCCACCAGCAAAGGGGGGAACTATGGCTACACCTTC.

This clone has only one observation. The chain is built from TRBV5-6 and TRBJ2-3; weak D call: TRBD2 (6 bases). This CDR3 has 14 residues. V dropped 3 bases and J dropped 3 bases, with 11 bases sitting between them. Germline CDR1 and CDR2: SGHDT and YYEEEE. The CDR3 DNA sequence: TGTGCCAGCAGCTCACTAGCTGGGACAGATACGCAGTATTTT. This encodes CASSSLAGTDTQYF.

The V call is TRBV12-3 or TRBV12-4, the J call TRBJ1-2; D is possibly TRBD1 (6 bases). CDR3 length equals 12 residues. V dropped 5 bases and J dropped 3 bases, with 7 bases sitting between them. CDR3 in DNA: TGTGCCAGCAGTCGACAGGACTATGGCTACACCTTC. Protein: CASSRQDYGYTF.

The V and J genes are TRBV27 and TRBJ2-1, with 7 nucleotides matching TRBD2. The length of the CDR3 is 13 residues. V dropped 5 bases and J dropped 8; count of bases not matched to a gene: 6. Germline CDR1 and CDR2: MNHEY and SMNVEV (reference sequence). CDR3 in amino acids: CASSPTSVHEQFF. The CDR3 DNA sequence: TGTGCCAGCAGTCCTACTAGCGTTCATGAGCAGTTCTTC.

The rearrangement links TRBV6-4 to TRBJ2-2; D may correspond to TRBD1 or TRBD2 (5 bases each). Germline V gene data show CDR1 as MRHNA and CDR2 as SNTAGT. Between the trimmed V and J ends, which lost 5 bases and 6 bases, there was a span of 16 bases. This CDR3 contains 15 residues. The CDR3 DNA follows: TGTGCCAGCAGTCGGGACCACTTACTACCCGGGGAGCTGTTTTTT. It codes for CASSRDHLLPGELFF.

This chain links TRBV10-1 with TRBJ2-2, with D possibly called TRBD1 or TRBD2 (5 bases each). Germline-derived CDR1 and CDR2 are WNHNN and SYGVQD (reference sequence). The CDR3 consists of 15 residues. Trimming shortened V by 3 bases and J by 1 base, and 9 bases separated the two germline ends. The CDR3 region has the DNA TGCGCCAGCAGTGAAATGGGGGTGAACACCGGGGAGCTGTTTTTT. Translation gives CASSEMGVNTGELFF.

This chain connects TRBV28 to TRBJ1-3; no firm D call. The CDR3 length is 13 residues. CDR1 and CDR2 from the germline V gene are MDHEN and SYDVKM. Trimming shortened V by 8 bases and J by 7 bases, and 15 bases separated the two germline ends. CDR3 DNA sequence: TGTGCCAGCGATGGACGCAGAGGGAACACCATATATTTT. This gives the protein CASDGRRGNTIYF.

The chain combines TRBV5-4 with TRBJ2-1, with D possibly matching TRBD1 (5 bases). Looked up from germline, CDR1 is SGHNT and CDR2 is YYREEE (reference sequence). This CDR3 is 14 amino acids long. V lost 0 bases and J 4 bases, leaving 8 bases between the germline ends. The CDR3 DNA is TGTGCCAGCAGCTTGGACAGGCAGTACAATGAGCAGTTCTTC. This encodes CASSLDRQYNEQFF.

The chain is built from TRBV14 and TRBJ1-5; no definite D call. The V end was cut by 4 bases, the J end by 4 bases, with 8 bases between. CDR1 is SGHDN, CDR2 FVKESK, per germline. The CDR3 length is 13 residues. The CDR3 sequence is CASSRQHNQPQHF. The CDR3 DNA sequence: TGTGCCAGCAGCCGGCAGCATAATCAGCCCCAGCATTTT.

The rearrangement joins TRBV6-1 to TRBJ1-3; weak D call: TRBD1 (6 bases). The length of the CDR3 is 15 residues. Trimming left V 3 bases short and J 1 base short, with 10 bases between. Germline V lookup: CDR1 MNHNS, CDR2 SASEGT. CDR3 bases: TGTGCCAGCAGTGAGACAGGTTCTTCTGGAAACACCATATATTTT. Translated, it gives CASSETGSSGNTIYF.

The gene calls are TRBV6-5 and TRBJ2-7; TRBD1 aligns across 9 bases. V shed 4 bases, J shed 5 bases, and the junction held 12 bases outside the gene matches. CDR1 and CDR2 from the germline V gene are MNHEY and SVGAGI. The CDR3 loop spans 16 amino acids. The CDR3 DNA reads TGTGCCAGCAGTTCCCGGGGGACAGGGATCAAGCACGAGCAGTACTTC. Its protein product is CASSSRGTGIKHEQYF.

This rearrangement joins TRBV7-2 to TRBJ2-7, with D perhaps TRBD1 (6 bases). V shed 5 bases and J shed 7 bases, with 15 bases lying between them. The CDR3 totals 13 residues. Germline lookup yields CDR1 SGHTA and CDR2 FQGNSA. CDR3 loop: CASSARTDGEQYF. The CDR3 DNA follows: TGTGCCAGCAGCGCTCGGACAGACGGGGAGCAGTACTTC.

The chain employs TRBV3-1 (or the pseudogene TRBV3-2) and TRBJ1-5, with 8 positions matching TRBD1. Germline-derived CDR1 and CDR2 are LGHDT and YNNKEL (reference sequence). The V segment lost 2 bases and the J segment 11 bases; nucleotides outside the gene matches: 2. This CDR3 has 12 residues. The CDR3 loop reads CASSQMTGAQHF. CDR3 in DNA: TGTGCCAGCAGCCAAATGACAGGGGCCCAGCATTTT.

This clone was seen just once. This sequence joins TRBV19 and TRBJ2-6; the D is unclear. The CDR3 spans 13 residues. Trimming took 4 bases from V and 0 from J, leaving 1 base between them. The germline CDR1 and CDR2 sequences are LNHDA and SQIVND (reference sequence). CDR3 region: CASSTSGANVLTF. The CDR3 nucleotides read TGTGCCAGTAGTACCTCTGGGGCCAACGTCCTGACTTTC.

The chain employs TRBV5-1 and TRBJ1-1; unclear D gene. The CDR3 is 13 amino acids. The germline V gene encodes CDR1 SGHRS and CDR2 YFSETQ. Trimming stripped 4 bases from V and 0 bases from J, with 7 bases between. The CDR3 spells CASSPELNTEAFF. In DNA form, the CDR3 reads TGCGCCAGCAGCCCGGAGCTGAACACTGAAGCTTTCTTT.

Worth noting for this clone: The sample holds other DNA sequences that translate to the same CDR3. This chain connects TRBV6-5 to TRBJ1-2; 10 positions match TRBD1. J lost 8 bases, V lost 0 bases, and 3 bases had no gene match. The germline V gene encodes CDR1 MNHEY and CDR2 SVGAGI. The CDR3 has 14 amino acids. CDR3 region: CASSYSGQGNGYTF. DNA of the CDR3: TGTGCCAGCAGTTACTCGGGACAGGGGAACGGCTACACCTTC.

In its sample, this clone was seen once. The chain has TRBV7-8 and TRBJ1-5; 9 nucleotides agree with TRBD1. Germline V CDR1 and CDR2: SGHVS, FQNEAQ. V was clipped by 3 bases and J by 7 bases; unmatched bases: 7. The CDR3 has 15 amino acids. The CDR3, as DNA: TGTGCCAGCAGCTTCCGGAGGACAGGGGACCAGCCCCAGCATTTT. It encodes CASSFRRTGDQPQHF.